This T cell receptor (beta chain) was captured in a study of blood T cell repertoires in COVID-19 (dated by TCRdb to between 2020 and 2021). Describing the broader study: The collaborator samples originated in the United States, Italy and Spain and spanned the acute and convalescent phases of COVID-19. The material from the prospective study consisted of cDNA or gDNA derived from T cells, B-cell-depleted T cells, or PBMCs. The repertoires were released in a freely available public database intended as a resource for research on the immune response to SARS-CoV-2. Sample metadata almost always included a de-identified subject ID, COVID-19 status, age in years and sex. The dataset comprised deeply sampled blood TCRbeta repertoires from subjects exposed to, actively infected with, or recovered from COVID-19. Where available, HLA class I and class II types were obtained from metadata supplied by the sample provider rather than from assay-based typing. The samples were drawn from the first 160 participants of the ongoing ImmuneRACE study and from 950 to 1,500 subjects provided by 6 global collaborators.

The immunoSEQ Assay, a bias-controlled multiplex PCR, was used to amplify TCRbeta CDR3 regions from genomic DNA. Under the source paper's analysis protocol: Nucleated cell counts per sample were estimated from amplification of reference gene primers within the assay. To quantify the absolute abundance of each unique TCRbeta CDR3 rearrangement, sequence reads were collapsed and filtered. For each sample, productive Simpson clonality was calculated as the square root of Simpson's diversity index over productive rearrangements. Sourced from immuneACCESS, this table was stored by TCRdb with only in-frame sequences that have V and J called. A share of the clones is absent; for the studies checked, an unresolved V gene accounts for under half, and the remainder has no known explanation. V and J calls and clone size are given by that table; D and trimming were obtained from the DNA. The sample table contains about 150,000 clones; only one count was recorded for around 85% of them. The top ten constitute around 0.63% of the sample.

A word on this clone: Its target antigen remains unknown. Per-nucleotide qualities are absent, and no much larger clonotype sits a single base away.

V lost 6 bases and J lost 0 bases; the stretch between them is 30 bases long. The CDR3, from cysteine to phenylalanine, totals 21 residues. Only CDR3 DNA remains: 63 bases, in frame from the first base. In the germline V gene (reference sequence), CDR1 corresponds to LNHDA and CDR2 to SQIVND. In Seattle, one collaborating source enrolled patients while the infection was active and tracked those patients longitudinally over the course of disease. Whole blood was collected in K2EDTA tubes by collaborating institutions according to the institutions' own protocols. For TCRbeta analysis, collaborators shipped samples as frozen whole blood, isolated PBMCs, or DNA extracted from either of those sample types. The research as a whole found: How much clinical and demographic metadata was included differed by source and by participant, and the metadata was provided uncurated.

The V and J segments used are TRBV19 and TRBJ1-5; TRBD1 might be the D gene, on 6 matching bases. Source material: peripheral blood. This receptor was obtained from a man aged 60 to 69 with COVID-19, enrolled during active disease. The CDR3 in this case is CASRTWGKARGFADSNQPQHF. The bases are TGTGCCAGTAGGACGTGGGGTAAGGCCAGGGGATTTGCCGATAGCAATCAGCCCCAGCATTTT.